This T cell receptor (beta chain) was found in a study of blood T cell repertoires in COVID-19. About the study: Spain, Italy and the United States supplied samples that represented acute and convalescent COVID-19. PBMCs, B-cell-depleted T cells, or T cells were the source of the cDNA or gDNA that made up the material.

Authors' data handling: It was from reference gene primer amplification that nucleated cell counts were estimated. Data came from immunoSEQ multiplex PCR; TCRdb stores just in-frame clones and leaves some out. The V and J calls and clone size are taken from that table; D and trimming were inferred from the DNA. Among 300,000 or so clones listed, about 82% were seen once. Sample: peripheral blood. The sequence came from a woman aged 50 to 60 with acute or convalescent COVID-19.

Written as DNA, the CDR3 is TGCAGTGCTAGTTTTAGGGCCCTCCGCGGGAGTGGGTACAATGAGCAGTTCTTC. Translated: CSASFRALRGSGYNEQFF. The chain is built from TRBV20-1 and TRBJ2-1, with 7 bases lining up with TRBD2. The junction had 18 bases not matched to a gene; V was cut back by 3 bases and J by 4 bases. The CDR3 extends over 18 amino acids. Per germline, CDR1 DFQATT and CDR2 SNEGSKA (reference sequence).